Sequencing of this T cell receptor (beta chain) was carried out in a study of blood T cell repertoires in COVID-19. The data were produced by immunoSEQ multiplex PCR, yet TCRdb's version contains in-frame clones alone and is incomplete. The sample records approximately 52,000 clones, 91% being singletons. Germline V gene data show CDR1 as SGHTA and CDR2 as FQGNSA. V was pared by 3 bases and J by 9 bases, with 10 bases of the junction left unmatched. The CDR3 has 16 residues. This receptor was obtained from a man aged 50-60 years with acute or convalescent COVID-19. V and J are TRBV7-2 and TRBJ2-1; 11 bases agree with TRBD2. Sequencing input: peripheral blood. The CDR3 loop is CASSFLAGGFFVEQFF. The CDR3 nucleotides are TGTGCCAGCAGCTTTCTAGCGGGGGGATTTTTTGTTGAGCAGTTCTTC.